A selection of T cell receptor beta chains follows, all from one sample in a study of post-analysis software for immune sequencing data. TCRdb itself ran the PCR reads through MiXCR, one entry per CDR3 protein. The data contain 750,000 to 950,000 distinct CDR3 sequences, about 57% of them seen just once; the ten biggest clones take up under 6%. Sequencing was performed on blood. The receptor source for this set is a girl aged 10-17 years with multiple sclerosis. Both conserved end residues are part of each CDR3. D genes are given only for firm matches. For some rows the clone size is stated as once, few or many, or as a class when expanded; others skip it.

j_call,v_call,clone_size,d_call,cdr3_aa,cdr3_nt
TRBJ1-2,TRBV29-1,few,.,CSGASGVVGNYGYTF,TGCAGCGGGGCCTCCGGGGTGGTCGGTAACTATGGCTACACCTTC
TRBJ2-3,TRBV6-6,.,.,CASRHYSRGRTQYF,TGTGCCAGCAGGCATTACTCTAGGGGCCGTACGCAGTATTTT
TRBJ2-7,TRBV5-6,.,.,CASRLLTYNEQYF,TGTGCCAGCAGGCTTTTGACCTACAATGAGCAGTACTTC
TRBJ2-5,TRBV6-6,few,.,CATHRGPNQETQYF,TGTGCCACCCATCGAGGGCCGAACCAAGAGACCCAGTACTTC
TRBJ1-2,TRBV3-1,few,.,CASSQGQGGYTF,TGTGCCAGCAGCCAAGGGCAGGGCGGCTACACCTTC
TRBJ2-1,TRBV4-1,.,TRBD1,CASSQATGLSQFF,TGCGCCAGCAGCCAGGCGACAGGGCTTTCTCAGTTCTTC
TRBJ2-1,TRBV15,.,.,CATSSTGAGDNEQFF,TGTGCCACCAGCAGCACCGGGGCAGGGGACAATGAGCAGTTCTTC
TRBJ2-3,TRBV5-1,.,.,CASSLPLGDTQYF,TGCGCCAGCAGCTTGCCGTTGGGGGATACGCAGTATTTT
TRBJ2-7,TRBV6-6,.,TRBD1,CASSFLRDRTYEQYF,TGTGCCAGCAGTTTCCTCCGGGACAGGACCTACGAGCAGTACTTC
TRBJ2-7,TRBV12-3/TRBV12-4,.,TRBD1,CASKPGQVSYEQYF,TGTGCCAGCAAACCGGGACAGGTCTCCTACGAGCAGTACTTC
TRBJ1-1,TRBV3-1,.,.,CASSHRNTEAFF,TGTGCCAGCAGCCACCGGAACACTGAAGCTTTCTTT
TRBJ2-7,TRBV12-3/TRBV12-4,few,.,CASSFSPLVARLNEQYF,TGTGCCAGCAGTTTCAGCCCTTTGGTGGCACGTCTTAACGAGCAGTACTTC
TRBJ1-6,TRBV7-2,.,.,CASSLGYTTGNLSPLHF,TGTGCCAGCAGCCTAGGATATACCACAGGGAACTTATCACCCCTCCACTTT
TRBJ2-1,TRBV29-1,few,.,CSVDFPGSYNEQFF,TGCAGCGTTGACTTCCCTGGGTCCTACAATGAGCAGTTCTTC
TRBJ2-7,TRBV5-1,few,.,CASSLDAKPNYEQYF,TGCGCCAGCAGCTTGGACGCCAAGCCCAACTACGAGCAGTACTTC
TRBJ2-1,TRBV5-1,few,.,CASLPQGGNEQFF,TGCGCCAGCCTACCTCAGGGGGGCAATGAGCAGTTCTTC
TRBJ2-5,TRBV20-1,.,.,CSARSSSGWGETQYF,TGCAGTGCTAGATCCTCAAGCGGGTGGGGAGAGACCCAGTACTTC
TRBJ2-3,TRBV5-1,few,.,CASSPRADETQYF,TGCGCCAGCAGCCCCCGAGCCGACGAAACGCAGTATTTT
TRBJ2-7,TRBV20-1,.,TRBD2,CSVRRTSGRAVYEQYF,TGCAGTGTCAGGCGTACTAGCGGGAGGGCCGTATACGAGCAGTACTTC
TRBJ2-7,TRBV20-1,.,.,CSARHSGRWAYNEQYF,TGCAGTGCTAGACATTCAGGTCGGTGGGCTTACAATGAGCAGTACTTC
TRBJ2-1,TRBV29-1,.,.,CSVVARYNEQFF,TGCAGCGTTGTAGCCAGGTACAATGAGCAGTTCTTC
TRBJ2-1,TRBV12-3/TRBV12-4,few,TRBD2,CAIIHSGGSPNEQFF,TGTGCCATCATTCATAGCGGGGGCAGCCCCAATGAGCAGTTCTTC
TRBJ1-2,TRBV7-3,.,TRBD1,CASSLDRALGYTF,TGTGCCAGCAGCCTGGACAGGGCGTTGGGCTACACCTTC
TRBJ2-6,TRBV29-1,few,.,CSVEGIGSGANVLTF,TGCAGCGTTGAAGGCATCGGGTCTGGGGCCAACGTCCTGACTTTC
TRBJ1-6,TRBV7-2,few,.,CASSLERRNDSPLHF,TGTGCCAGCAGCTTAGAGCGGAGGAACGATTCACCCCTCCACTTT
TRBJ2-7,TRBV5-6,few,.,CASSAQLSSYEQYF,TGTGCCAGCAGCGCACAACTTTCCTCCTACGAGCAGTACTTC
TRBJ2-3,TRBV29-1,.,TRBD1,CSVQPGGSTDTQYF,TGCAGCGTTCAGCCAGGGGGCTCCACAGATACGCAGTATTTT
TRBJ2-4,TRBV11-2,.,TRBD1,CASSPRTGGGVGNIQYF,TGTGCCAGCAGCCCTCGGACAGGGGGCGGGGTAGGAAACATTCAGTACTTC
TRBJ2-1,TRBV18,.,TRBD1,CASSSTGGMGGNEQFF,TGTGCCAGCTCATCGACAGGGGGAATGGGAGGCAATGAGCAGTTCTTC
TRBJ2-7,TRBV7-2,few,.,CASSLESVGEGYEQYF,TGTGCCAGCAGCTTAGAGTCGGTGGGAGAGGGGTACGAGCAGTACTTC
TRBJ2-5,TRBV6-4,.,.,CASSGLRGETQYF,TGTGCCAGCAGTGGACTGAGGGGTGAGACCCAGTACTTC
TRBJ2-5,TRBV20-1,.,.,CSAVQRETQYF,TGCAGTGCCGTGCAAAGGGAGACCCAGTACTTC
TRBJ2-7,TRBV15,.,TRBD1,CATSGGQGAYEQYF,TGTGCCACCAGCGGCGGACAGGGGGCCTACGAGCAGTACTTC
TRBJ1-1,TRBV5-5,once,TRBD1,CASSSRQGDLNTEAFF,TGTGCCAGCAGCTCCCGACAGGGGGATTTGAACACTGAAGCTTTCTTT
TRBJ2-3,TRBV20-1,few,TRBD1,CSAVDPGTGGRDTQYF,TGCAGTGCTGTCGACCCCGGGACAGGGGGAAGAGATACGCAGTATTTT
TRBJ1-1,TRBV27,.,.,CASSRTVLNTEAFF,TGTGCCAGCAGTCGCACAGTTTTGAACACTGAAGCTTTCTTT
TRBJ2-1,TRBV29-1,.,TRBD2,CSAQSLSGGPTNEQFF,TGCAGCGCCCAGTCCCTCTCGGGAGGGCCGACCAATGAGCAGTTCTTC
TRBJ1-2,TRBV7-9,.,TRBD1,CASSVPTGTGGGGYTF,TGTGCCAGCAGCGTCCCGACCGGGACAGGGGGCGGTGGCTACACCTTC
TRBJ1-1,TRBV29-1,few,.,CSVQTVLNTEAFF,TGCAGCGTCCAGACAGTCTTGAACACTGAAGCTTTCTTT
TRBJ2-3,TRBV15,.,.,CATSARDTQYF,TGTGCCACCAGCGCCCGGGATACGCAGTATTTT
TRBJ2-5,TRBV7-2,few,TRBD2,CASSLESGSPKTQYF,TGTGCCAGCAGCTTAGAGAGCGGGAGCCCAAAGACCCAGTACTTC
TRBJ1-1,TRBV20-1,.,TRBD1,CSATRTGGVEAFF,TGCAGTGCTACTCGGACAGGGGGTGTAGAGGCTTTCTTT
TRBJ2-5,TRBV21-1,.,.,CASSSGEEGETQYF,TGTGCCAGCAGCAGTGGAGAGGAAGGGGAGACCCAGTACTTC
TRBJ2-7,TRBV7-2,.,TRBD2,CASSLPTSGDYEQYF,TGTGCCAGCAGCTTACCGACTAGCGGGGACTACGAGCAGTACTTC